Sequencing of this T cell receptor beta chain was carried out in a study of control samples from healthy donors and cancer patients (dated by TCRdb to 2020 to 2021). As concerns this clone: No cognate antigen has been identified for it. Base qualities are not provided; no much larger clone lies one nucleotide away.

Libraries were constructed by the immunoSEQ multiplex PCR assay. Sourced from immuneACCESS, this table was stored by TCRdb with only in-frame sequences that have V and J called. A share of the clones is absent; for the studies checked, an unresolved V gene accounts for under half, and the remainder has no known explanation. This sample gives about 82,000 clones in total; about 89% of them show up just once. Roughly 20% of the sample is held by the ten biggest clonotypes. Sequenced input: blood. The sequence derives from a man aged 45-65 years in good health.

The CDR3 is CASSLGQQETQYF. The nucleotide sequence reads TGTGCCAGCAGCCTGGGACAGCAAGAGACCCAGTACTTC. This chain is built from TRBV9 and TRBJ2-5; 7 middle bases align to TRBD1. V is trimmed back by 4 bases and J by 2 bases, and the junction contains 2 bases that no gene match accounts for. CDR1 and CDR2 are drawn from the germline V gene: SGDLS, YYNGEE. The CDR3 has 13 amino acids, counting the end cysteine and phenylalanine. Only the CDR3 portion is preserved as DNA: 39 bases, with reading frame beginning at the first base.